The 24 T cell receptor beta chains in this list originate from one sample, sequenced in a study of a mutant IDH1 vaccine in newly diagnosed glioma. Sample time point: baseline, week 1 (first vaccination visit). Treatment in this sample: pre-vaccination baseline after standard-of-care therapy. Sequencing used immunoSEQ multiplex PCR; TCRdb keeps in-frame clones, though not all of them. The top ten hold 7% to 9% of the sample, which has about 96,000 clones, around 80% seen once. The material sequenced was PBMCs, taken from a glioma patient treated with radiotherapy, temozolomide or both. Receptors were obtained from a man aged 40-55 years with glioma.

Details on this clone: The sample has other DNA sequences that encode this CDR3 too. The CDR3 reads CASSPRVDTEAFF. The CDR3 nucleotides are TGTGCCAGCAGTCCCCGAGTGGACACTGAAGCTTTCTTT. This rearrangement joins TRBV7-2 to TRBJ1-1; D is ambiguous. The V gene's germline CDR1 is SGHTA and CDR2 FQGNSA. The germline V and J ends were trimmed by 6 bases and 3 bases, with 11 bases remaining between them. The length of the CDR3 is 13 residues.

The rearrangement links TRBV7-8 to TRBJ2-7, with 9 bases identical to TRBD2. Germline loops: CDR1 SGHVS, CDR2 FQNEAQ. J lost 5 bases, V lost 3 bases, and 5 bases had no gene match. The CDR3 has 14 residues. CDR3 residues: CASSFGLAGDEQYF. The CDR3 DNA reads TGTGCCAGCAGCTTTGGATTAGCGGGAGACGAGCAGTACTTC.

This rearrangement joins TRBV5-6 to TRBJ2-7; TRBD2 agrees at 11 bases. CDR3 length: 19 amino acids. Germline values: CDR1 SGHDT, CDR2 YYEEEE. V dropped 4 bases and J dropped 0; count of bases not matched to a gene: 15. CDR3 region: CASSGDMVAGGPISYEQYF. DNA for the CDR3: TGTGCCAGCAGCGGTGATATGGTAGCGGGAGGGCCCATCTCCTACGAGCAGTACTTC.

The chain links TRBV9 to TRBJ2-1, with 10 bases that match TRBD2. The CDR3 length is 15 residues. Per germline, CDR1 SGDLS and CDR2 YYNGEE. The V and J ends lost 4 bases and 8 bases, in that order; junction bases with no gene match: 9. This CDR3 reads CASSPYGTSVDEQFF. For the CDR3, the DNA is TGTGCCAGCAGCCCATATGGGACTAGCGTAGATGAGCAGTTCTTC.

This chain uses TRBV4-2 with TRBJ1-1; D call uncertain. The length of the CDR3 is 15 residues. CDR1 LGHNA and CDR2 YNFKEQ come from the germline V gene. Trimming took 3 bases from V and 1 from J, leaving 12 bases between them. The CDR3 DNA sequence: TGTGCCAGCAGCCACCAGCCTAAAGGGAACACTGAAGCTTTCTTT. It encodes CASSHQPKGNTEAFF.

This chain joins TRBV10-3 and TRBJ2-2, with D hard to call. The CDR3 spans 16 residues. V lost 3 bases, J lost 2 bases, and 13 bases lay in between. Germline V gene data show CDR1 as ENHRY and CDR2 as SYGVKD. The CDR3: CAISETGLANTGELFF. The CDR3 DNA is TGTGCCATCAGTGAAACCGGGCTGGCCAACACCGGGGAGCTGTTTTTT.

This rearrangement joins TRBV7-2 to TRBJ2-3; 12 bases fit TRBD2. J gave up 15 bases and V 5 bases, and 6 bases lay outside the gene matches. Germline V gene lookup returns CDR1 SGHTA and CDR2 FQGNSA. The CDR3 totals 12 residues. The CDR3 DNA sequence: TGTGCCAGCAGCCCTAGCGGGAGGGGGCCCTATTTT. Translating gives CASSPSGRGPYF.

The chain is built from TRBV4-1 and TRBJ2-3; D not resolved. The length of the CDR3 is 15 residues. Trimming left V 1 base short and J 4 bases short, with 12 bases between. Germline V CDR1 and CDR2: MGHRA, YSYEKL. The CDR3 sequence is CASSQAGRGSDTQYF. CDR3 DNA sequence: TGCGCCAGCAGCCAAGCTGGCAGAGGCTCAGATACGCAGTATTTT.

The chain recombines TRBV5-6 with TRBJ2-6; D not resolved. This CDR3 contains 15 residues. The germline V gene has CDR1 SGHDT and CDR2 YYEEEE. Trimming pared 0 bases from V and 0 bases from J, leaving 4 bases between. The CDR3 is CASSLDSSGANVLTF. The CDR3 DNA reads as TGTGCCAGCAGCTTGGACAGCTCTGGGGCCAACGTCCTGACTTTC.

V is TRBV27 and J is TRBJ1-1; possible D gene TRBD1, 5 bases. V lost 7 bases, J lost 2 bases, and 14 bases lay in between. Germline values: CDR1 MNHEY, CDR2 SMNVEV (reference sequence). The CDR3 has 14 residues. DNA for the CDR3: TGTGCCAGCACCACGGGGGGGGTTAACACTGAAGCTTTCTTT. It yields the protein CASTTGGVNTEAFF.

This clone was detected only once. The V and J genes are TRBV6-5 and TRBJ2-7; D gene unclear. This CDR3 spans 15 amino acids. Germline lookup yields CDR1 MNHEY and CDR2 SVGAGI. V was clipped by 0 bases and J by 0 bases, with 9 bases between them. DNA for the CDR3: TGTGCCAGCAGTTACTCGTACTCTGTCTCCTACGAGCAGTACTTC. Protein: CASSYSYSVSYEQYF.

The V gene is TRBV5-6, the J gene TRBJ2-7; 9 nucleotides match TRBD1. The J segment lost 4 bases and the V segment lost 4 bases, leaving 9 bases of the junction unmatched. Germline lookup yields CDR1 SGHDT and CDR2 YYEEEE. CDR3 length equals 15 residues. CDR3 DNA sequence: TGTGCCAGCAGCCTCATCGGGACAGGGTTTTACGAGCAGTACTTC. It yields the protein CASSLIGTGFYEQYF.

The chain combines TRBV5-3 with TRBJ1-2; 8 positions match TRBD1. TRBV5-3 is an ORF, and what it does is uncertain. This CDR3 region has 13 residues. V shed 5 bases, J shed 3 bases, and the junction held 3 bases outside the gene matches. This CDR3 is CARSGTGDYGYTF. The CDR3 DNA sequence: TGTGCCAGAAGTGGGACAGGAGACTATGGCTACACCTTC.

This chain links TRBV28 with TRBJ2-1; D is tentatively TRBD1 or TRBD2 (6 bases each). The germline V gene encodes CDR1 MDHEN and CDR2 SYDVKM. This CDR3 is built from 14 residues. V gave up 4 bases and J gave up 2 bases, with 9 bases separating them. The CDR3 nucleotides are TGTGCCAGCAGTTGGGGGGCGGCCTACAATGAGCAGTTCTTC. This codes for CASSWGAAYNEQFF.

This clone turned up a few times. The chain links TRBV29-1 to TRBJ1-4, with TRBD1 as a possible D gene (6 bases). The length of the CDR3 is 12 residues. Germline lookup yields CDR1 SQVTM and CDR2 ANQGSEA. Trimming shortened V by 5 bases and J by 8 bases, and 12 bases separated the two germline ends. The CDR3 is CSVLRGGEKLFF. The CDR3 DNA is TGCAGCGTTCTCAGGGGTGGAGAAAAACTGTTTTTT. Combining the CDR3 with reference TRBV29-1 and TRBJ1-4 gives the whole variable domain SAVISQKPSRDICQRGTSLTIQCQVDSQVTMMFWYRQQPGQSLTLIATANQGSEATYESGFVIDKFPISRPNLTFSTLTVSNMSPEDSSIYLCSVLRGGEKLFFGSGTQLSVL.

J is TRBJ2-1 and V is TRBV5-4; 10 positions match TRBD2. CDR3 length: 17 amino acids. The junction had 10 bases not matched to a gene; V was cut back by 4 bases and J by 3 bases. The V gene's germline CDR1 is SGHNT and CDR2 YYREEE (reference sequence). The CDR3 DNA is TGTGCCAGCAGCCCGCGACTAGCGGGTTTATTCTACAATGAGCAGTTCTTC. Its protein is CASSPRLAGLFYNEQFF.

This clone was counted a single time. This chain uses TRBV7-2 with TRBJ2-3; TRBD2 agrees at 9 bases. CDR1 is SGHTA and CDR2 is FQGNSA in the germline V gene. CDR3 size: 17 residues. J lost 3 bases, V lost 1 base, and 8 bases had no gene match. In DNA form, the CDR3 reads TGTGCCAGCAGCTTAGTGGCGGGGGGGGCTAAAACAGATACGCAGTATTTT. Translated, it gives CASSLVAGGAKTDTQYF.

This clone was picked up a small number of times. The CDR3 reads CAWSVLGWGGETQYF. The CDR3, as DNA: TGTGCCTGGAGTGTACTTGGGTGGGGGGGAGAGACCCAGTACTTC. V is TRBV30 and J is TRBJ2-5; 7 bases match TRBD2. This CDR3 has 15 residues. In germline, CDR1 is GTSNPN, CDR2 SVGIG (reference sequence). Trimming removed 0 bases from V and 4 bases from J; junction bases left unmatched: 8.

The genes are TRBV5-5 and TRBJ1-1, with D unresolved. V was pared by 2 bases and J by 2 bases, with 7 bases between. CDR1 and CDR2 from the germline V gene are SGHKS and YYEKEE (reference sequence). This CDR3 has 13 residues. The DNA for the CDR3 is TGTGCCAGCAGCTTCCTACCTAACACTGAAGCTTTCTTT. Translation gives CASSFLPNTEAFF.

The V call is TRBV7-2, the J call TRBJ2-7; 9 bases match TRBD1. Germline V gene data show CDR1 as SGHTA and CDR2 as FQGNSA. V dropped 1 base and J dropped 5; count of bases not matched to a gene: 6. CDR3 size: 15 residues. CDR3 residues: CASSLVTGGLDEQYF. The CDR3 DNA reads TGTGCCAGCAGCTTAGTTACAGGGGGCCTCGACGAGCAGTACTTC.

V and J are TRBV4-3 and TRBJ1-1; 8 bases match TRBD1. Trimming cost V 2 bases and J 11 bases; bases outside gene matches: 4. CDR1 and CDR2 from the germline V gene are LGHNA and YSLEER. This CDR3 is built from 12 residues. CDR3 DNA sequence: TGCGCCAGCAGCCAAACAGGGGGACCGGCTTTCTTT. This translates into CASSQTGGPAFF.

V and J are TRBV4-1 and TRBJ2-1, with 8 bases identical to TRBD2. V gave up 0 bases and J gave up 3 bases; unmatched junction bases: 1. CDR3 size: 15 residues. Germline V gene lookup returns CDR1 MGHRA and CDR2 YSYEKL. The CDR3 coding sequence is TGCGCCAGCAGCCAAGATACTAGCGGCTACAATGAGCAGTTCTTC. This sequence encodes CASSQDTSGYNEQFF.

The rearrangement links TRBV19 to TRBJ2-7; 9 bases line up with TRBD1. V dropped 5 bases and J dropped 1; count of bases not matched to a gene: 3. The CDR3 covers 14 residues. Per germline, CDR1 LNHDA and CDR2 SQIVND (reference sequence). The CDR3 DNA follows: TGTGCCAGTAGTGCGACAGGGGGTTCCTACGAGCAGTACTTC. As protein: CASSATGGSYEQYF.

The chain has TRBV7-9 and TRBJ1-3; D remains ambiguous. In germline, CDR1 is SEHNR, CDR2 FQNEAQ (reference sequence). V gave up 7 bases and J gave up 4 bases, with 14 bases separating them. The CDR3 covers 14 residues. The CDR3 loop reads CASTALREGNTIYF. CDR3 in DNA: TGTGCCAGCACGGCCCTTAGAGAAGGAAACACCATATATTTT. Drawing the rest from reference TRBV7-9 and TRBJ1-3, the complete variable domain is DTGVSQNPRHKITKRGQNVTFRCDPISEHNRLYWYRQTLGQGPEFLTYFQNEAQLEKSRLLSDRFSAERPKGSFSTLEIQRTEQGDSAMYLCASTALREGNTIYFGEGSWLTVV.